The clone carrying this T cell receptor (beta chain) showed up many times. Its antigen is undetermined. Primers included in the PCR were 60 Vbeta and 13 Jbeta primers. Produced via immunoSEQ multiplex PCR; TCRdb's table is partial and in-frame only. The sample records 100,000 to 120,000 clones, roughly 67% being singletons. These data originate in a study of cytomegalovirus exposure and HLA in healthy donors. General study results and limits: A later analysis linked a missense variant in DCLRE1C to the trimming of TCR beta V and J genes.

Germline V CDR1 and CDR2: MNHEY, SVGAGI. The V and J ends lost 2 bases and 0 bases respectively, with 10 bases between them. The CDR3 is 16 amino acids. The sequencing sample was made of PBMCs. The source of this sequence is a man younger than 35 in good health and CMV-seropositive. The gene calls are TRBV6-5 and TRBJ1-4; the D is unclear. The CDR3 region is CASSYRGVATNEKLFF. The CDR3, as DNA: TGTGCCAGCAGTTACCGTGGAGTTGCAACTAATGAAAAACTGTTTTTT.